Below, 21 T cell receptor beta chains from the same sample are listed, as sequenced in a study of blood T cells in healthy people across ages. A second PCR of 7 to 11 cycles used a sample-barcoded 5' primer and a J-beta primer mix. TCRdb recomputed calls from the 5' RACE reads with MiXCR, one row per CDR3 protein. This table holds some 900,000 distinct CDR3 sequences, around 26% found once. Sequenced material: blood. Receptors originate from an elderly woman in good health.

As to this clonotype: This may stem from a read error, because a much larger clone lies one nucleotide away. This chain uses TRBV30 with TRBJ1-2, with D possibly being TRBD1 (6 bases). Germline-derived CDR1 and CDR2 are GTSNPN and SVGIG (reference sequence). This CDR3 is built from 13 residues. V gave up 8 bases and J gave up 4 bases, with 17 bases separating them. CDR3 sequence (DNA): TGTGCCCGGAACAAACAGGGTTTCTATGGCTACACCTTC. This encodes CARNKQGFYGYTF.

Worth noting for this clonotype: A much larger clonotype is one base distant, so this may be a read error. V gene TRBV21-1 combines with J gene TRBJ2-5; the D call of TRBD1 is as the table states it, not checked on the DNA. TRBV21-1 is described as a pseudogene. The CDR3 contains 14 residues. DNA of the CDR3: TGTGCCGGCAGCATGACAGTTTTCGCGGAGACCCAGTACTTC. Translated, it gives CAGSMTVFAETQYF.

At least ten counts were recorded for this clonotype. This sequence joins TRBV12-3 or TRBV12-4 and TRBJ2-1, with D maybe TRBD2 (5 bases). V was shortened by 6 bases and J by 6 bases, with 6 bases between the two germline ends. This CDR3 has 11 residues. The CDR3 nucleotides are TGTGCCAGCAGAGGGAGCAATGAGCAGTTCTTC. Protein: CASRGSNEQFF.

This clonotype was observed many times. The chain employs TRBV5-1 and TRBJ1-5, with a tentative D call TRBD1 (6 bases). V was trimmed by 4 bases and J by 4 bases, leaving 15 bases between them. This CDR3 comprises 15 residues. Germline V gene sequence: CDR1 SGHRS, CDR2 YFSETQ. The CDR3 nucleotides read TGCGCCAGCAGCGAGGGACATCATGGGAATCAGCCCCAGCATTTT. Protein sequence: CASSEGHHGNQPQHF.

This clonotype was seen ten or more times. The V gene is TRBV28, the J gene TRBJ2-1; D might be TRBD2 (5 bases). The CDR3 is 12 amino acids. Germline CDR1 and CDR2: MDHEN and SYDVKM. The V end lost 3 bases, the J end lost 13 bases, and 13 bases lay between the germline ends. The chain's CDR3 is CASSLPGNGQFF. CDR3 nucleotides: TGTGCCAGCAGTTTGCCGGGGAATGGACAGTTCTTC.

This clonotype has just one count. This chain uses TRBV19 with TRBJ2-3; D uncertain. This CDR3 has 13 residues. In germline, CDR1 is LNHDA, CDR2 SQIVND (reference sequence). Trimming removed 2 bases from V and 4 bases from J, with 7 bases in between. This CDR3 reads CASSILGPDTQYF. As DNA, the CDR3 is TGTGCCAGTAGTATATTAGGGCCAGATACGCAGTATTTT. Full variable domain (rest looked up from reference TRBV19 and TRBJ2-3): DGGITQSPKYLFRKEGQNVTLSCEQNLNHDAMYWYRQDPGQGLRLIYYSQIVNDFQKGDIAEGYSVSREKKESFPLTVTSAQKNPTAFYLCASSILGPDTQYFGPGTRLTVL.

This clonotype has only a few counts. A read error may be the cause here, since a much bigger clone is one base away. The J gene is TRBJ2-1, the V gene TRBV7-2; D tentatively fits TRBD1 or TRBD2 (6 bases each). The J call may not be correct, given that the DNA end is closer to TRBJ2-7. From germline, CDR1 is SGHTA and CDR2 FQGNSA. There are 15 residues in the CDR3. CDR3 sequence reads: CASSGGRGSYNEQYF. The CDR3 coding sequence is TGTGCCAGCAGCGGGGGCCGGGGGTCCTACAATGAGCAGTACTTC.

The rearrangement joins TRBV6-1 to TRBJ1-5; no definite D call. This CDR3 is built from 11 residues. In germline, CDR1 is MNHNS, CDR2 SASEGT. The V and J ends lost 6 bases and 11 bases respectively, with 11 bases between them. This chain's CDR3 is CASSIKRSQHF. DNA of the CDR3: TGTGCCAGCAGCATAAAGCGGTCCCAGCATTTT.

This clonotype was seen at least ten times. This may stem from a read error, because a much larger clone lies one nucleotide away. The V and J genes are TRBV27 and TRBJ2-7, with D possibly TRBD2 on 6 matching bases. Deletions cut 4 bases from V and 7 bases from J, with 17 bases between. Germline values: CDR1 MNHEY, CDR2 SMNVEV (reference sequence). This CDR3 has 14 residues. CDR3 sequence: CASSSGTAGNEQYF. As DNA, the CDR3 is TGTGCCAGCAGTTCCGGGACGGCGGGGAATGAGCAGTACTTC.

A word on this clonotype: Given a much more abundant clone one base away, this may be a read error. V usage is TRBV5-1 and J usage is TRBJ2-5, with D maybe TRBD1 (7 bases). The V gene's germline CDR1 is SGHRS and CDR2 YFSETQ. The CDR3 consists of 14 residues. This chain's CDR3 is CVSSFQTGRETQYF. CDR3 coding DNA: TGCGTCAGCAGCTTCCAGACAGGGAGGGAGACCCAGTACTTC.

The sample holds a few counts of this clonotype. The chain is built from TRBV4-3 and TRBJ2-2; weak D call: TRBD1 (6 bases). The CDR3 contains 16 residues. Trimming stripped 1 base from V and 2 bases from J, with 11 bases between. Germline values: CDR1 LGHNA, CDR2 YSLEER. This chain's CDR3 is CASSQGPGVNTGELFF. Here the CDR3 DNA reads TGCGCCAGCAGCCAAGGGCCAGGGGTAAACACCGGGGAGCTGTTTTTT.

This clonotype was counted at least ten times. V and J are TRBV20-1 and TRBJ1-4; 7 bases align to TRBD1. The germline gives CDR1 DFQATT, CDR2 SNEGSKA (reference sequence). This CDR3 comprises 13 residues. Trimming took 5 bases from V and 6 from J; bases not matched to a gene: 6. CDR3 loop: CSALSGQHEKLFF. CDR3 sequence (DNA): TGCAGTGCTCTTTCGGGACAGCATGAAAAACTGTTTTTT.

The sample holds one count of this clonotype. The V and J genes are TRBV9 and TRBJ2-4, with TRBD2 as a possible D gene (6 bases). CDR1 and CDR2 from the germline V gene are SGDLS and YYNGEE. CDR3 length equals 16 residues. V shed 3 bases and J shed 3 bases, with 16 bases lying between them. The CDR3 sequence is CASSAASIGGKNIQYF. Written as DNA, the CDR3 is TGTGCCAGCAGCGCGGCTAGTATCGGGGGCAAAAACATTCAGTACTTC.

As concerns this clonotype: One base away lies a much larger clone, so this may be a sequencing read error. The V call is TRBV5-1, the J call TRBJ2-6; 8 nucleotides line up with TRBD1. The CDR3 has 19 amino acids. Per germline, CDR1 SGHRS and CDR2 YFSETQ. CDR3 DNA: TGCGCCAGCAGCCCTTGGTCCAGGGGGCGAAGCTCTGGGGCCAACGCCCTGACTTTC. Translation gives CASSPWSRGRSSGANALTF.

This clonotype was observed a few times. A much larger clone differs by one base, so this may be a read error. The rearrangement joins TRBV5-1 to TRBJ2-1; possibly TRBD2 for D (6 bases). The DNA matches TRBJ2-7 better at its end, which makes the J call doubtful. The CDR3 is 16 residues long. Looked up from germline, CDR1 is SGHRS and CDR2 is YFSETQ. CDR3 sequence: CASSLGDFGSYNEQYF. For the CDR3, the DNA is TGCGCCAGCAGCTTGGGGGACTTTGGCTCCTACAATGAGCAGTACTTC.

This clonotype was picked up many times. This rearrangement joins TRBV5-1 to TRBJ2-5; D is uncertain. With 2 bases removed from V and 4 bases from J, the gap between germline ends came to 6 bases. CDR1 SGHRS and CDR2 YFSETQ come from the germline V gene. The CDR3 loop spans 12 amino acids. CDR3 DNA sequence: TGCGCCAGCAGCTTTCCTGGAGAGACCCAGTACTTC. Translating it yields CASSFPGETQYF.

This clonotype was counted a few times. This sequence may be a read error, since a much larger clone differs from it by one base. CDR3 protein: CASSFDRAAGVNVLTF. The CDR3 DNA sequence: TGCGCCAGCAGCTTCGACAGGGCAGCTGGGGTCAACGTCCTGACTTTC. V and J are TRBV5-1 and TRBJ2-6; 7 bases are a match to TRBD1. The CDR3 contains 16 residues. CDR1 SGHRS and CDR2 YFSETQ come from the germline V gene.

In its sample, this clonotype was seen many times. The chain is built from TRBV20-1 and TRBJ2-3, with 7 bases fitting TRBD2. CDR3 size: 16 residues. CDR1 and CDR2 (germline): DFQATT, SNEGSKA (reference sequence). V dropped 4 bases and J dropped 7; count of bases not matched to a gene: 17. The CDR3 bases are TGCAGTGCTACCCGAGTTCTAGCGGAGCGCGGGTATACGCAGTATTTT. Translation gives CSATRVLAERGYTQYF.

In its sample, this clonotype was seen a few times. A read error may be the cause here, since a much bigger clone is one base away. The V gene is TRBV11-3, the J gene TRBJ2-1; possibly TRBD1 for D (6 bases). CDR1 and CDR2 (germline): SGHNT, YENEEA. V gave up 5 bases and J gave up 13 bases, with 21 bases separating them. The CDR3 runs to 14 residues. CDR3 protein: CASSRTGTKETQFF. The CDR3 nucleotides read TGTGCCAGCAGCCGGACCGGGACAAAAGAGACCCAGTTCTTC.

In regard to this clonotype: A read error is possible here, since a much larger clone lies one base away. This chain uses TRBV5-1 with TRBJ2-1, with a possible D match to TRBD2 (7 bases). V lost 6 bases, J lost 10 bases, and 26 bases lay in between. The germline V gene encodes CDR1 SGHRS and CDR2 YFSETQ. The CDR3 totals 16 residues. The CDR3 is CASKGRGSIGDYEQFF. DNA for the CDR3: TGCGCCAGCAAAGGCAGGGGTTCTATTGGGGACTACGAGCAGTTCTTC.

This clonotype was seen at least ten times. The CDR3 DNA follows: TGTGCCAGCAGTGTGGACAGGCGGGAGACCCAGTACTTC. It encodes CASSVDRRETQYF. V is TRBV27 and J is TRBJ2-5; 7 nucleotides line up with TRBD1. With V trimmed by 5 bases and J by 5 bases, 5 bases remained unmatched. CDR1 is MNHEY and CDR2 is SMNVEV in the germline V gene (reference sequence). CDR3 size: 13 residues.